The T cell receptor (beta chain) under discussion was sequenced for a study of cytomegalovirus exposure and HLA in healthy donors. The CDR3 sequence is 15 residues long. CDR1 and CDR2 (germline): MNHEY, SMNVEV (reference sequence). V was trimmed by 1 base and J by 4 bases, leaving 14 bases between them. Study results and caveats: For most TCR beta V segments, an earlier analysis put the productive rate at about 87% or about 30% of the time.

With 60 Vbeta and 13 Jbeta primers, the PCR was carried out. Repertoires were generated with immunoSEQ multiplex PCR, while TCRdb's copy carries only in-frame clones and drops some. The table has some 120,000 clones, 55% to 70% seen once; the top ten hold roughly 2%. Comment on this clone: Antigen specificity is unknown.

J is TRBJ2-7 and V is TRBV27; D may be TRBD1 (7 bases). The TCR comes from a woman aged 25 to 45 in good health and CMV-seronegative. The sample comprised PBMCs. The CDR3 bases are TGTGCCAGCAGTTTATTGGCAGGGGGGATTTACGAGCAGTACTTC. Protein sequence: CASSLLAGGIYEQYF.